The clone carrying this TCR beta chain is a singleton in its sample. The antigen is unknown. The same CDR3 arises from other DNA sequences in this sample as well. This sample stems from a study of OX40 agonist ivuxolimab in advanced cancers. General study findings and limits: Certain nonresponding patients likewise had low normalized T-cell clonal expansion.

Clones were read by immunoSEQ multiplex PCR, and TCRdb kept only the in-frame ones, dropping some. The table shows 55,000 to 65,000 clones, with 80% to 90% occurring only once. The sample consisted of CD4+ or CD8+ T cells sorted from blood, taken in a trial of the OX40 agonist ivuxolimab. The receptor was isolated from an adult with an advanced solid tumor such as melanoma, head and neck, liver or kidney cancer.

CDR3 residues: CASSSGSQPQHF. The CDR3 region has the DNA TGTGCCAGCAGTTCAGGGAGTCAGCCCCAGCATTTT. The gene calls are TRBV28 and TRBJ1-5; D may be TRBD1 (5 bases). Trimming took 4 bases from V and 6 from J, leaving 7 bases between them. This CDR3 comprises 12 residues. Germline CDR1 is MDHEN and CDR2 is SYDVKM.